Listed here are 24 T cell receptor beta chains from one sample, sequenced in a study of blood T cell repertoires in COVID-19. Sequencing was performed with immunoSEQ multiplex PCR; in TCRdb, only in-frame clones are kept and a portion is missing. Counted here are about 36,000 clones, around 78% occurring once; the ten biggest clones make up about 35%. Sequenced sample: peripheral blood. These receptors were obtained from a man aged 60-69 years with acute or convalescent COVID-19.

The chain has TRBV28 and TRBJ1-6; D is perhaps TRBD1 (5 bases). V shed 2 bases and J shed 9 bases, with 17 bases lying between them. From germline, CDR1 is MDHEN and CDR2 SYDVKM. The CDR3 length is 16 residues. Written as DNA, the CDR3 is TGTGCCAGCAGTTTACTTCGGGGGGGACTCAGTTCACCCCTCCACTTT. Translated, it gives CASSLLRGGLSSPLHF.

The rearrangement joins TRBV12-3 or TRBV12-4 to TRBJ1-1, with D possibly TRBD1 on 5 matching bases. The V end was cut by 7 bases, the J end by 5 bases, with 14 bases between. The CDR3 is made up of 13 amino acids. This CDR3 is CASTPTAGTEAFF. The DNA for the CDR3 is TGTGCCAGCACCCCGACAGCCGGAACTGAAGCTTTCTTT.

The CDR3 DNA follows: TGTGCCAGCAGTTACAGGTCCCAACTAGCGCACTACAATGAGCAGTTCTTC. Its translation is CASSYRSQLAHYNEQFF. The V and J genes are TRBV6-2 or TRBV6-3 and TRBJ2-1; TRBD2 matches at 7 bases. The CDR3 is made up of 17 amino acids. The J segment lost 3 bases and the V segment lost 2 bases, leaving 10 bases of the junction unmatched. CDR1 is MNHEY, CDR2 SVGEGT, per germline.

Regarding this clone: An end of the junction does not agree with germline; a read error may underlie this. The chain employs TRBV5-1 and TRBJ2-7; D might be TRBD1 (6 bases). Germline V CDR1 and CDR2: SGHRS, YFSETQ. CDR3 size: 14 residues. CDR3 region: CASRLDGGWNEQYF. The CDR3 DNA reads as TGCGCCAGCAGATTGGATGGGGGCTGGAACGAGCAGTACTTC.

The V and J genes are TRBV11-3 and TRBJ1-1; D not resolved. The CDR3 contains 13 residues. Per the germline V gene, CDR1 is SGHNT and CDR2 is YENEEA. V shed 3 bases and J shed 4 bases, with 9 bases lying between them. DNA for the CDR3: TGTGCCAGCAGCTTTCTGAGCACCACTGAAGCTTTCTTT. As protein: CASSFLSTTEAFF.

This sequence joins TRBV11-3 and TRBJ1-1; D unresolved. With 6 bases removed from V and 1 base from J, the gap between germline ends came to 18 bases. This CDR3 is built from 16 residues. The germline V gene encodes CDR1 SGHNT and CDR2 YENEEA. The CDR3 is CASSVPTPRGNTEAFF. CDR3 bases: TGTGCCAGCAGTGTCCCGACACCTCGGGGGAACACTGAAGCTTTCTTT.

The chain combines TRBV6-6 with TRBJ1-3, with 8 bases fitting TRBD1. Losses at the gene ends were 0 bases for V and 2 bases for J; bases not matched to a gene: 0. This CDR3 contains 15 residues. Germline V gene sequence: CDR1 MNHNY, CDR2 SVGAGI (reference sequence). The CDR3 here is CASSYSTGAGNTIYF. As DNA, the CDR3 is TGTGCCAGCAGTTACTCGACAGGGGCTGGAAACACCATATATTTT.

The chain combines TRBV15 with TRBJ1-5; 8 bases map to TRBD1. The germline CDR1 and CDR2 sequences are LNHNV and YYDKDF (reference sequence). V gave up 5 bases and J gave up 7 bases; unmatched junction bases: 7. The CDR3 has 14 amino acids. The CDR3 spells CATSGAGGEQPQHF. CDR3 in DNA: TGTGCCACCAGCGGTGCAGGGGGCGAGCAGCCCCAGCATTTT.

The rearrangement uses TRBV6-5 and TRBJ2-5; maybe TRBD2 (5 bases). The germline CDR1 and CDR2 sequences are MNHEY and SVGAGI. Trimming pared 5 bases from V and 5 bases from J, leaving 18 bases between. The CDR3 spans 15 residues. CDR3: CASSRGEGSSETQYF. Here the CDR3 DNA reads TGTGCCAGCAGTAGAGGAGAGGGTAGTTCGGAGACCCAGTACTTC.

The CDR3 nucleotides read TGTGCCAGCAGCTCAGACAGGGTGGCACCAGATACGCAGTATTTT. It translates to CASSSDRVAPDTQYF. V and J are TRBV11-3 and TRBJ2-3, with 7 positions matching TRBD1. V trimming: 4 bases; J trimming: 4 bases; junction bases outside the gene matches: 8. There are 15 residues in the CDR3. Germline V gives CDR1 SGHNT, CDR2 YENEEA. The variable domain in full, completed from reference TRBV11-3 and TRBJ2-3, reads EAGVVQSPRYKIIEKKQPVAFWCNPISGHNTLYWYLQNLGQGPELLIRYENEEAVDDSQLPKDRFSAERLKGVDSTLKIQPAELGDSAVYLCASSSDRVAPDTQYFGPGTRLTVL.

The V and J genes are TRBV11-2 and TRBJ2-2; the match to TRBD2 covers 10 bases. This CDR3 is built from 15 residues. Trimming took 1 base from V and 7 from J; bases not matched to a gene: 3. Germline-derived CDR1 and CDR2 are SGHAT and FQNNGV. The CDR3 DNA sequence: TGTGCCAGCAGCTTAGCCGGGACTAGCGTCGGGGAGCTGTTTTTT. Its protein product is CASSLAGTSVGELFF.

This clone came up a few times. This sequence joins TRBV5-5 and TRBJ2-1; 12 bases match TRBD2. The CDR3 runs to 16 residues. V shed 6 bases and J 3 bases; nucleotides not matched to a gene: 7. Germline assignment: CDR1 SGHKS and CDR2 YYEKEE (reference sequence). CDR3 protein: CASKASGRAVYNEQFF. In DNA, the CDR3 is TGTGCCAGCAAGGCTAGCGGGAGGGCCGTCTACAATGAGCAGTTCTTC.

This clone was counted a few times. The chain recombines TRBV7-9 with TRBJ2-1, with 13 nucleotides matching TRBD2. The germline V gene encodes CDR1 SEHNR and CDR2 FQNEAQ (reference sequence). Trimming removed 5 bases from V and 4 bases from J; junction bases left unmatched: 8. The CDR3 sequence is 17 residues long. This CDR3 is CASSPGTSGIWYNEQFF. The CDR3 nucleotides are TGTGCCAGCAGCCCTGGGACTAGCGGGATCTGGTACAATGAGCAGTTCTTC.

The chain's CDR3 is CASWTSGTVRDTQYF. The CDR3 DNA reads TGTGCCAGCTGGACTAGCGGCACTGTAAGAGATACGCAGTATTTT. The rearrangement uses TRBV28 and TRBJ2-3; 10 bases agree with TRBD2. Trimming cost V 8 bases and J 5 bases; bases outside gene matches: 10. The CDR3 covers 15 residues. From germline, CDR1 is MDHEN and CDR2 SYDVKM.

The chain couples TRBV10-3 to TRBJ2-3, with 11 nucleotides matching TRBD2. Trimming cost V 6 bases and J 1 base; bases outside gene matches: 3. This CDR3 comprises 15 residues. Germline lookup yields CDR1 ENHRY and CDR2 SYGVKD. This CDR3 reads CAISPGLAGTDTQYF. DNA of the CDR3: TGTGCCATCAGCCCGGGACTAGCGGGCACAGATACGCAGTATTTT.

The chain combines TRBV5-1 with TRBJ2-3, with D uncertain. The V end lost 2 bases, the J end lost 2 bases, and 9 bases lay between the germline ends. The V gene's germline CDR1 is SGHRS and CDR2 YFSETQ. The CDR3 is 14 amino acids. CDR3 in DNA: TGCGCCAGCAGCTTCGTAGCCTTCACAGATACGCAGTATTTT. Protein sequence: CASSFVAFTDTQYF.

The genes are TRBV10-3 and TRBJ2-3, with D tentatively TRBD1 (5 bases). The CDR3 extends over 18 amino acids. Germline V CDR1 and CDR2: ENHRY, SYGVKD. V was pared by 2 bases and J by 3 bases, with 21 bases between. CDR3 DNA sequence: TGTGCCATCAGTGAGCCTGAAGAGACACAAAAGGGGACAGATACGCAGTATTTT. Its protein product is CAISEPEETQKGTDTQYF.

In this sample, this clone turned up once. The chain couples TRBV4-1 to TRBJ2-3; the match to TRBD2 covers 10 bases. J was trimmed by 2 bases and V by 2 bases; bases with no gene match: 4. From germline, CDR1 is MGHRA and CDR2 YSYEKL. The CDR3 length is 16 residues. CDR3 bases: TGCGCCAGCAGCCAATGGGGGACTAGCGACACAGATACGCAGTATTTT. It is translated as CASSQWGTSDTDTQYF.

In this sample, this clone turned up a few times. The CDR3 coding sequence is TGCGCCAGCAGCTCCTGGGGACAGGGAGGTTCACCCCTCCACTTT. Translating gives CASSSWGQGGSPLHF. J is TRBJ1-6 and V is TRBV5-1; 9 bases match TRBD1. The CDR3 has 15 amino acids. J gave up 9 bases and V 3 bases, and 7 bases lay outside the gene matches. Germline-derived CDR1 and CDR2 are SGHRS and YFSETQ.

The chain has TRBV5-1 and TRBJ2-1; the D gene is possibly TRBD1 (6 bases). The CDR3 runs to 15 residues. Germline CDR1 reads SGHRS; CDR2 reads YFSETQ. Between the trimmed V and J ends, which lost 4 bases and 0 bases, there was a span of 11 bases. The CDR3: CASSPQQGSYNEQFF. The CDR3 DNA follows: TGCGCCAGCAGCCCTCAACAGGGCTCCTACAATGAGCAGTTCTTC.

In DNA form, the CDR3 reads TGTGCCTGGGAGGGACAGGGAGGTTCACCCCTCCACTTT. It is translated as CAWEGQGGSPLHF. The chain employs TRBV30 and TRBJ1-6; 9 bases are shared with TRBD1. CDR3 length equals 13 residues. V lost 5 bases and J lost 9; bases outside the gene matches: 5. Germline loops: CDR1 GTSNPN, CDR2 SVGIG (reference sequence).

The chain has TRBV28 and TRBJ1-6; maybe TRBD1 (6 bases). The germline V and J ends were trimmed by 2 bases and 10 bases, with 12 bases remaining between them. Looked up from germline, CDR1 is MDHEN and CDR2 is SYDVKM. The CDR3 runs to 14 residues. The CDR3 DNA reads as TGTGCCAGCAGTTTAACAGGGTTCGGCTCACCCCTCCACTTT. Translated: CASSLTGFGSPLHF.

This clone is a singleton in its sample. The chain combines TRBV16 with TRBJ2-4, with D possibly TRBD1 on 6 matching bases. From germline, CDR1 is KGHSY and CDR2 FQNENV. This CDR3 comprises 16 residues. Trimming stripped 3 bases from V and 0 bases from J, with 12 bases between. The CDR3 here is CASSHHRDVAKNIQYF. The CDR3 DNA follows: TGTGCCAGCAGCCACCACAGGGACGTAGCCAAAAACATTCAGTACTTC.

This sequence joins TRBV28 and TRBJ2-4, with 8 bases fitting TRBD1. The CDR3 loop spans 15 amino acids. J was trimmed by 5 bases and V by 0 bases; bases with no gene match: 3. Germline CDR1 reads MDHEN; CDR2 reads SYDVKM. CDR3 loop: CASSLWQGAENIQYF. The CDR3 DNA reads TGTGCCAGCAGTTTATGGCAGGGGGCCGAAAACATTCAGTACTTC.